These 27 T cell receptor beta chains were all obtained from the same sample, sequenced in a study of shared clonotypes between healthy human individuals. TCRdb keeps only in-frame clones here, not all; method: immunoSEQ multiplex PCR. The table includes 1,400,000 or so clones, approximately 98.5% detected once. Sequences were obtained from naive CD4+ T cells sorted from blood. As for subset: CD45RA+ positively selected. The receptors come from a man aged 30-40 years in good health.

The chain couples TRBV28 to TRBJ2-4; D is tentatively TRBD1 or TRBD2 (8 bases each). From germline, CDR1 is MDHEN and CDR2 SYDVKM. CDR3 length equals 21 residues. Trimming cost V 4 bases and J 2 bases, with 30 bases left between them. The CDR3 DNA is TGTGCCAGCAGTTCGCCAGCAGGGGGCCCGGGACTAGTCTTTTCCAAAAACATTCAGTACTTC. This sequence encodes CASSSPAGGPGLVFSKNIQYF.

The rearrangement links TRBV6-5 to TRBJ1-1; D call uncertain. The CDR3 totals 14 residues. Between the trimmed V and J ends, which lost 5 bases and 3 bases, there was a span of 13 bases. Looked up from germline, CDR1 is MNHEY and CDR2 is SVGAGI. In DNA form, the CDR3 reads TGTGCCAGCAGTCCTCATTTCGGAGACACTGAAGCTTTCTTT. The encoded protein is CASSPHFGDTEAFF.

As regards this clone: The same CDR3 is also encoded by other DNA sequences in this sample. This chain joins TRBV27 and TRBJ1-1, with a tentative D call TRBD1 (5 bases). The V end lost 2 bases, the J end lost 1 base, and 5 bases lay between the germline ends. CDR3 length equals 13 residues. The germline V gene has CDR1 MNHEY and CDR2 SMNVEV (reference sequence). The CDR3, as DNA: TGTGCCAGCAGTTTACAGGGGAACACTGAAGCTTTCTTT. Residues: CASSLQGNTEAFF.

This chain connects TRBV6-6 to TRBJ2-4; no clear D gene. The CDR3 is 13 amino acids. The germline CDR1 and CDR2 sequences are MNHNY and SVGAGI (reference sequence). The V and J ends lost 10 bases and 6 bases respectively, with 16 bases between them. The CDR3 nucleotides are TGTGCCACCCAGGAACGGTTGGTAAACATTCAGTACTTC. Amino acids: CATQERLVNIQYF.

For this clone: The same CDR3 also results from other DNA sequences found in this sample. The V call is TRBV18, the J call TRBJ1-5, with 7 bases that match TRBD1. V dropped 3 bases and J dropped 2; count of bases not matched to a gene: 1. Germline loops: CDR1 KGHSH, CDR2 LQKENI. The CDR3 has 14 residues. CDR3 sequence reads: CASSPGQGNQPQHF. In DNA form, the CDR3 reads TGTGCCAGCTCACCTGGACAGGGCAATCAGCCCCAGCATTTT.

The chain recombines TRBV30 with TRBJ2-1; D is tentatively TRBD1 or TRBD2 (7 bases each). Trimming took off 3 bases at V and 7 bases at J, with 13 bases between the two ends. The CDR3 length is 13 residues. Looked up from germline, CDR1 is GTSNPN and CDR2 is SVGIG (reference sequence). The chain's CDR3 is CAWSSQGGNEQFF. The CDR3 nucleotides are TGTGCCTGGAGCTCCCAGGGGGGGAATGAGCAGTTCTTC.

As regards this clone: The identical CDR3 is also encoded by other nucleotide sequences in the sample. The chain combines TRBV15 with TRBJ2-7, with TRBD1 matching 9 bases. Trimming at V came to 1 base and at J to 3 bases, leaving 1 base not matched to a gene. The germline V gene encodes CDR1 LNHNV and CDR2 YYDKDF (reference sequence). This CDR3 comprises 14 residues. CDR3 region: CATSRVGQGYEQYF. Here the CDR3 DNA reads TGTGCCACCAGCAGAGTGGGACAGGGCTACGAGCAGTACTTC.

This chain joins TRBV10-3 and TRBJ1-2, with TRBD1 as a possible D gene (5 bases). V was clipped by 5 bases and J by 2 bases, with 12 bases between them. CDR3 length: 14 amino acids. Germline CDR1 ENHRY, CDR2 SYGVKD. The DNA for the CDR3 is TGTGCCATCAGTAATCTGACAGAGAACTATGGCTACACCTTC. Translating it yields CAISNLTENYGYTF.

The V call is TRBV28, the J call TRBJ2-5, with D tentatively TRBD1 (5 bases). Germline values: CDR1 MDHEN, CDR2 SYDVKM. The CDR3 runs to 16 residues. V lost 1 base and J 7 bases, leaving 19 bases between the germline ends. CDR3 residues: CASSLSGRGGVGTQYF. The CDR3 nucleotides read TGTGCCAGCAGTTTATCCGGTAGGGGTGGGGTAGGGACCCAGTACTTC. Drawing the rest from reference TRBV28 and TRBJ2-5, the complete variable domain is DVKVTQSSRYLVKRTGEKVFLECVQDMDHENMFWYRQDPGLGLRLIYFSYDVKMKEKGDIPEGYSVSREKKERFSLILESASTNQTSMYLCASSLSGRGGVGTQYFGPGTRLLVL.

The genes are TRBV9 and TRBJ2-2; D might be TRBD2 (5 bases). CDR1 SGDLS and CDR2 YYNGEE come from the germline V gene. The CDR3 runs 15 residues. Trimming pared 1 base from V and 8 bases from J, leaving 15 bases between. CDR3 residues: CASSVLPTGIGELFF. The CDR3 bases are TGTGCCAGCAGCGTACTTCCCACGGGGATAGGGGAGCTGTTTTTT.

V usage is TRBV7-2 and J usage is TRBJ2-7, with no clear D. Germline V lookup: CDR1 SGHTA, CDR2 FQGNSA. Deletions cut 1 base from V and 2 bases from J, with 15 bases between. This CDR3 comprises 16 residues. The CDR3: CASSLGIWMAAYEQYF. The CDR3 coding sequence is TGTGCCAGCAGCTTAGGGATTTGGATGGCGGCCTACGAGCAGTACTTC.

On this clone itself: Other DNA sequences in this sample translate to the same CDR3. The V call is TRBV5-1, the J call TRBJ2-1; D possibly corresponds to TRBD2 (5 bases). CDR1 and CDR2 from the germline V gene are SGHRS and YFSETQ. This CDR3 has 15 amino acids. V lost 0 bases and J lost 0, with 7 bases in between. CDR3 sequence reads: CASSLGLSSYNEQFF. Here the CDR3 DNA reads TGCGCCAGCAGCTTGGGACTAAGCTCCTACAATGAGCAGTTCTTC.

This chain uses TRBV4-1 with TRBJ2-5; a weak D match, TRBD2 (5 bases). V lost 1 base, J lost 4 bases, and 16 bases lay in between. Germline CDR1 and CDR2: MGHRA and YSYEKL. The CDR3 has 16 amino acids. The chain's CDR3 is CASSQAGLLGRETQYF. DNA for the CDR3: TGCGCCAGCAGCCAAGCCGGACTGCTGGGTCGAGAGACCCAGTACTTC.

The chain carries TRBV7-6 and TRBJ1-1, with D unresolved. The CDR3 is 15 residues long. Trimming left V 2 bases short and J 5 bases short, with 15 bases between. Germline V CDR1 and CDR2: SGHVS, FNYEAQ. CDR3 residues: CASSLTREIGTEAFF. The CDR3 bases are TGTGCCAGCAGCTTAACTCGGGAGATCGGTACTGAAGCTTTCTTT.

The chain uses TRBV6-1 and TRBJ2-5; D possibly corresponds to TRBD1 (6 bases). The CDR3 runs 15 residues. Germline CDR1 reads MNHNS; CDR2 reads SASEGT. Trimming removed 6 bases from V and 0 bases from J, with 14 bases in between. The DNA of the CDR3 is TGTGCCAGCAGGCCGGGACACCCGTACCAAGAGACCCAGTACTTC. This encodes CASRPGHPYQETQYF.

This chain links TRBV4-3 with TRBJ2-4, with 8 positions matching TRBD2. The CDR3 runs to 17 residues. Germline V gene data show CDR1 as LGHNA and CDR2 as YSLEER. Germline trimming cut 2 bases from V and 1 base from J; bases unmatched to any gene: 7. The CDR3 sequence: CASSQHRGGVAKNIQYF. The CDR3 DNA sequence: TGCGCCAGCAGCCAACACCGGGGGGGGGTCGCCAAAAACATTCAGTACTTC.

This clone was seen just once. The chain joins TRBV7-9 to TRBJ1-1; 8 nucleotides match TRBD1. V gave up 5 bases and J gave up 3 bases; unmatched junction bases: 8. Germline V gene data show CDR1 as SEHNR and CDR2 as FQNEAQ (reference sequence). The CDR3 consists of 15 residues. The DNA of the CDR3 is TGTGCCAGCAGCACGGACAGGGAGGGGCACACTGAAGCTTTCTTT. Amino acid sequence: CASSTDREGHTEAFF. Full variable domain (rest looked up from reference TRBV7-9 and TRBJ1-1): DTGVSQNPRHKITKRGQNVTFRCDPISEHNRLYWYRQTLGQGPEFLTYFQNEAQLEKSRLLSDRFSAERPKGSFSTLEIQRTEQGDSAMYLCASSTDREGHTEAFFGQGTRLTVV.

The rearrangement links TRBV9 to TRBJ2-7; D remains unclear. There are 13 residues in the CDR3. Germline CDR1 is SGDLS and CDR2 is YYNGEE. V dropped 4 bases and J dropped 3 bases, with 11 bases sitting between them. CDR3 in amino acids: CASSRLGIYEQYF. The CDR3 DNA reads TGTGCCAGCAGCCGACTGGGAATCTACGAGCAGTACTTC.

The V call is TRBV28, the J call TRBJ2-5; D is unresolved. V was pared by 3 bases and J by 0 bases, with 5 bases between. Germline CDR1 MDHEN, CDR2 SYDVKM. The CDR3 has 13 residues. CDR3 region: CASSFQYQETQYF. The CDR3 DNA reads TGTGCCAGCAGTTTCCAGTACCAAGAGACCCAGTACTTC.

This chain connects TRBV7-2 to TRBJ2-1; possible D gene TRBD2, 6 bases. The CDR3 consists of 12 residues. V dropped 5 bases and J dropped 6 bases, with 8 bases sitting between them. The germline V gene has CDR1 SGHTA and CDR2 FQGNSA. The CDR3 sequence is CASSRDFNEQFF. The DNA for the CDR3 is TGTGCCAGCAGCCGGGACTTCAATGAGCAGTTCTTC.

This clone has only one observation. The same CDR3 arises from other DNA sequences in this sample as well. V is TRBV20-1 and J is TRBJ1-1, with no clear D. The germline CDR1 and CDR2 sequences are DFQATT and SNEGSKA (reference sequence). The CDR3 is 11 amino acids. V dropped 5 bases and J dropped 4 bases, with 8 bases sitting between them. The CDR3: CSALRVTEAFF. The CDR3 DNA sequence: TGCAGTGCTCTAAGGGTCACTGAAGCTTTCTTT.

The rearrangement joins TRBV7-9 to TRBJ2-2, with 9 positions matching TRBD2. Per germline, CDR1 SEHNR and CDR2 FQNEAQ (reference sequence). The ends lost 4 bases at V and 3 bases at J; junction bases unmatched: 6. CDR3 length: 16 residues. CDR3 bases: TGTGCCAGCAGCTCAATTAGACTAGCGGACACCGGGGAGCTGTTTTTT. Its translation is CASSSIRLADTGELFF.

The CDR3 region has the DNA TGCAGTGCCGGACAGGGGGTCGCCTACACCTTC. It is translated as CSAGQGVAYTF. The chain couples TRBV20-1 to TRBJ1-2, with TRBD1 matching 10 bases. Trimming cost V 6 bases and J 10 bases; bases outside gene matches: 5. CDR1 is DFQATT and CDR2 is SNEGSKA in the germline V gene (reference sequence). The CDR3 has 11 amino acids.

This chain's CDR3 is CASSMTSGHRYNEQFF. Here the CDR3 DNA reads TGTGCCAGCAGCATGACTAGCGGCCACCGTTACAATGAGCAGTTCTTC. The chain carries TRBV21-1 and TRBJ2-1; TRBD2 reflects the table's D call only, with no check against the DNA. TRBV21-1 has pseudogene status. CDR3 length equals 16 residues.

The chain has TRBV18 and TRBJ2-1, with TRBD2 matching 10 bases. From germline, CDR1 is KGHSH and CDR2 LQKENI. V was pared by 3 bases and J by 9 bases, with 5 bases of the junction left unmatched. The CDR3 consists of 14 residues. The CDR3 region has the DNA TGTGCCAGCTCACCCCTAGCGGGAGAGGGTGAGCAGTTCTTC. Residues: CASSPLAGEGEQFF.

The chain uses TRBV30 and TRBJ1-4, with TRBD1 matching over 8 bases. V lost 0 bases, J lost 6 bases, and 6 bases stayed unmatched. The germline gives CDR1 GTSNPN, CDR2 SVGIG (reference sequence). The CDR3 sequence is 15 residues long. For the CDR3, the DNA is TGTGCCTGGAGTGTCCGGACAGGGTTAGATGAAAAACTGTTTTTT. Its protein product is CAWSVRTGLDEKLFF.

The J gene is TRBJ2-3, the V gene TRBV28, with unresolved D. Deletions cut 1 base from V and 4 bases from J, with 6 bases between. Per the germline V gene, CDR1 is MDHEN and CDR2 is SYDVKM. This CDR3 comprises 13 residues. The CDR3 DNA reads TGTGCCAGCAGTTTATCGACGCCAGATACGCAGTATTTT. Amino acid sequence: CASSLSTPDTQYF.